This TCR beta chain was documented in a study of CD8+CD57+ T cells in acquired aplastic anemia. On the study more broadly: Quantities of DNA derived from sorted CD4+ and CD8+ cells averaged around 3 ug.

V was pared by 6 bases and J by 7 bases, with 7 bases of the junction left unmatched. The CDR3 totals 13 residues. Per the germline V gene, CDR1 is MNHNS and CDR2 is SASEGT. Study results and limitations: Some 28 CD8+ CDR3 sequences occurred in both the patients and the controls.

CDR3 and TCR beta VDJ profiling relied on genomic DNA as the template. TCRdb redid the calling of the reads with MiXCR, one entry per CDR3 protein. The profile shows around 200,000 distinct CDR3 sequences, roughly 57% of them singletons. This clonotype was observed a single time. The antigen is not known. V is TRBV6-1 and J is TRBJ1-1, with TRBD1 matching over 8 bases. This TCR came from a human donor in good health. The sequencing sample was made of sorted CD4+, CD8+, or CD8+CD57+ T cells (not recorded which) from PBMCs. The CDR3 DNA is TGTGCCAGCAGGAGGACAGGGAACGGTGAAGCTTTCTTT. It yields the protein CASRRTGNGEAFF.